This T cell receptor beta chain emerged from a study of T cell responses to AZD1222 COVID-19 vaccine. Trimming left V 1 base short and J 7 bases short, with 13 bases between. CDR1 is MGHDK, CDR2 SYGVNS, per germline. CDR3 length: 14 residues. Method: immunoSEQ multiplex PCR; TCRdb's copy keeps in-frame clones and lacks some. The table has 150,000 to 170,000 clones, roughly nine tenths seen once. Study-level findings and limits: Reportedly, close to half of spike-specific TCRs are directed against unmutated variant regions. Donors were largely white British and mainly female; clonal diversity was possibly underestimated. At baseline, just 5 or 6 AZD1222 recipients tested seropositive. Among vaccine-associated CD4 TCRs, coverage spanned spike, with dominance at 160-218 and 743-854.

About this clone: Its cognate antigen is unknown.

The origin of this receptor is an adult in good health. This sequence joins TRBV25-1 and TRBJ1-1, with unresolved D. Specimen: peripheral blood, collected on day 0 of AZD1222 vaccination. The CDR3 spells CASSELGRADEAFF. For the CDR3, the DNA is TGTGCCAGCAGTGAATTAGGACGGGCGGATGAAGCTTTCTTT.